These T cell receptor beta chains were read from a single sample in a study of tumor and adjacent non-tumor tissue in lung cancer. TCRdb processed the multiplex PCR reads anew with MiXCR; each CDR3 protein has one entry. Of some 90,000 distinct CDR3 sequences in the sample, 61% were seen once. The sequenced sample was lung tumor tissue. These receptors were obtained from a man in his 70s with non-small cell lung cancer. Each CDR3 is given with its conserved first and last residue. The D gene is left open where the match is weak. Rows give clone size only sometimes, using once, few, many, or a class for an expanded clone.

CDR3nt	CDR3aa	abundance	d_gene	v_gene	j_gene
TGTGCCAGCAGTTTTGTCAGGGAACTCTCACCCCTCCACTTT	CASSFVRELSPLHF	.	.	TRBV28	TRBJ1-6
TGTGCCATCAGTGAGTCAGGGGCAGGGTCAGGGGAGCAGTACTTC	CAISESGAGSGEQYF	many	.	TRBV10-3	TRBJ2-7
TGTGCCAGCAGCTCGGGGGGGCAGGGTACGCAGTATTTT	CASSSGGQGTQYF	many	TRBD2	TRBV6-1	TRBJ2-3
TGTAGCGTTAAATGGGTACAAGGGAACATTCGGTACTTC	CSVKWVQGNIRYF	.	.	TRBV29-1	TRBJ2-4
TGTGCCAGCGGTGGACGGACTAAGGATTCACCCCTCCACTTT	CASGGRTKDSPLHF	.	.	TRBV6-5	TRBJ1-6
TGTGCCAGCAACTTAAGCTACGAGCAGTACTTC	CASNLSYEQYF	few	.	TRBV5-6	TRBJ2-7
TGTGCCAGTAGGGGGTACGGACCCTACGAGCAGTACTTC	CASRGYGPYEQYF	.	.	TRBV19	TRBJ2-7
TGTGCCACCACCCCACAGGGGCGCGATGAAAAACTGTTTTTT	CATTPQGRDEKLFF	many	TRBD1	TRBV28	TRBJ1-4
TGTGCCAGCAGTGAACCGACAGGGGTCGACGAGCAGTACTTC	CASSEPTGVDEQYF	many	TRBD1	TRBV6-1	TRBJ2-7
TGTGCCAACAGCTTAGGATGCGGACCCTACGAGCAGTACTTC	CANSLGCGPYEQYF	.	.	TRBV11-2	TRBJ2-7
TGCGCCAGCAGCCATGGTCCCGAGCAGTACTTC	CASSHGPEQYF	many	.	TRBV5-1	TRBJ2-7
TGTGCCATCAGTGGGCGAGGGATCGGTGGCTACACCTTC	CAISGRGIGGYTF	many	.	TRBV10-3	TRBJ1-2
TGTGCCAGCAGCTTAGTTTTGGCTGGCTCCTACAATGATCAGTTCTTC	CASSLVLAGSYNDQFF	.	.	TRBV11-2	TRBJ2-1